Below, 17 T cell receptor beta chains from the same sample are listed, as sequenced in a study of cytomegalovirus exposure and HLA in healthy donors. Researchers ran the PCR with 60 Vbeta and 13 Jbeta primers. TCRdb's copy holds only in-frame clones and misses some; the assay was immunoSEQ multiplex PCR. The data show around 140,000 clones, 77% seen once. The sequenced sample was PBMCs. The source is a male donor in good health and CMV-seropositive.

The chain couples TRBV7-9 to TRBJ2-5; TRBD2 matches 7 bases. The J call may be wrong; the DNA end is better matched by TRBJ2-7. Germline assignment: CDR1 SEHNR and CDR2 FQNEAQ (reference sequence). CDR3 length: 14 amino acids. CDR3: CASSQSGTTAEQYF. CDR3 DNA: TGTGCCAGCAGCCAATCCGGGACTACCGCCGAGCAGTACTTC.

The rearrangement joins TRBV9 to TRBJ1-1; D may be TRBD1 (5 bases). V shed 3 bases and J shed 5 bases, with 14 bases lying between them. The CDR3 is 14 amino acids. Germline assignment: CDR1 SGDLS and CDR2 YYNGEE. The CDR3 sequence: CASSGNAGMTEAFF. CDR3 nucleotide sequence: TGTGCCAGCAGCGGAAATGCAGGGATGACTGAAGCTTTCTTT.

The count of this clone is one. The V gene is TRBV28, the J gene TRBJ2-7; possibly TRBD2 for D (5 bases). CDR1 MDHEN and CDR2 SYDVKM come from the germline V gene. Trimming cost V 6 bases and J 0 bases, with 15 bases left between them. CDR3 size: 15 residues. The chain's CDR3 is CASSLEGAPSYEQYF. CDR3 coding DNA: TGTGCCAGCAGCCTAGAGGGAGCACCCTCCTACGAGCAGTACTTC. The full variable domain, its missing parts supplied by reference TRBV28 and TRBJ2-7, is DVKVTQSSRYLVKRTGEKVFLECVQDMDHENMFWYRQDPGLGLRLIYFSYDVKMKEKGDIPEGYSVSREKKERFSLILESASTNQTSMYLCASSLEGAPSYEQYFGPGTRLTVT.

This clone was counted a single time. The chain carries TRBV28 and TRBJ1-4; D might be TRBD1 (6 bases). Germline CDR1 and CDR2: MDHEN and SYDVKM. The CDR3 runs 14 residues. Trimming left V 7 bases short and J 8 bases short, with 17 bases between. The CDR3 region has the DNA TGTGCCAGCAATACACAGGGAAACTTGGAAAAACTGTTTTTT. Translating gives CASNTQGNLEKLFF.

The V call is TRBV7-9, the J call TRBJ2-2, with D unclear. The CDR3 totals 14 residues. V was pared by 5 bases and J by 2 bases, with 9 bases between. Germline CDR1 is SEHNR and CDR2 is FQNEAQ (reference sequence). CDR3 in DNA: TGTGCCAGCAGCCGAGATGATAACACCGGGGAGCTGTTTTTT. It encodes CASSRDDNTGELFF.

The rearrangement joins TRBV4-2 to TRBJ2-5; 8 bases map to TRBD2. Germline CDR1 and CDR2: LGHNA and YNFKEQ. The CDR3 is 15 residues long. With V trimmed by 0 bases and J by 5 bases, 5 bases remained unmatched. This CDR3 reads CASSQDAGGGETQYF. In DNA form, the CDR3 reads TGTGCCAGCAGCCAAGACGCGGGAGGAGGGGAGACCCAGTACTTC.

The table lists this clone with a few counts. The V gene is TRBV13, the J gene TRBJ2-3; TRBD2 agrees at 9 bases. CDR1 and CDR2 (germline): PRHDT, FYEKMQ (reference sequence). There are 19 residues in the CDR3. The V segment lost 0 bases and the J segment 0 bases; nucleotides outside the gene matches: 10. DNA of the CDR3: TGTGCCAGCAGCTTAGGGCTAGCGGGGACGCCGTCTAGCACAGATACGCAGTATTTT. Protein product: CASSLGLAGTPSSTDTQYF.

In nucleotides, the CDR3 is TGTGCCAGCAGTCCCCTACCCGGGACAGGGGTTGAGCAGTACTTC. Translated: CASSPLPGTGVEQYF. The genes are TRBV6-9 and TRBJ2-7, with TRBD1 matching over 10 bases. Germline values: CDR1 MNHGY, CDR2 SVAAGI. The ends lost 5 bases at V and 7 bases at J; junction bases unmatched: 11. This CDR3 region has 15 residues.

Worth noting for this clone: The germline gene is not matched at one end of the junction; a read error may be the cause. The chain links TRBV7-9 to TRBJ1-4; 9 bases agree with TRBD1. This CDR3 contains 14 residues. Germline CDR1 SEHNR, CDR2 FQNEAQ (reference sequence). CDR3 nucleotides: TGTTCCAGCAGCCCGGGACAGGGTTTGGAAAAACTGTTTTTT. As protein: CSSSPGQGLEKLFF.

V usage is TRBV29-1 and J usage is TRBJ2-7; TRBD1 aligns across 11 bases. Germline CDR1 is SQVTM and CDR2 is ANQGSEA. The CDR3 totals 13 residues. Germline trimming cut 2 bases from V and 6 bases from J; bases unmatched to any gene: 3. The CDR3 bases are TGCAGCGTTGAATCGGGACAGGGGGGCGAGCAGTACTTC. It encodes CSVESGQGGEQYF.

This sequence joins TRBV28 and TRBJ1-4; 8 nucleotides match TRBD1. The length of the CDR3 is 16 residues. Germline trimming cut 5 bases from V and 7 bases from J; bases unmatched to any gene: 12. Germline loops: CDR1 MDHEN, CDR2 SYDVKM. The CDR3 sequence is CASSAHQGAGGEKLFF. CDR3 nucleotide sequence: TGTGCCAGCAGTGCACACCAGGGGGCTGGGGGTGAAAAACTGTTTTTT.

J is TRBJ2-1 and V is TRBV15, with D maybe TRBD2 (5 bases). Trimming cost V 0 bases and J 7 bases, with 10 bases left between them. This CDR3 spans 14 amino acids. From germline, CDR1 is LNHNV and CDR2 YYDKDF (reference sequence). The CDR3 loop reads CATSRDIRGNEQFF. CDR3 sequence (DNA): TGTGCCACCAGCAGAGATATCCGCGGGAATGAGCAGTTCTTC. Complete variable domain (other parts from reference TRBV15 and TRBJ2-1): DAMVIQNPRYQVTQFGKPVTLSCSQTLNHNVMYWYQQKSSQAPKLLFHYYDKDFNNEADTPDNFQSRRPNTSFCFLDIRSPGLGDTAMYLCATSRDIRGNEQFFGPGTRLTVL.

The rearrangement links TRBV2 to TRBJ1-1; TRBD1 is a possible D gene (6 bases). CDR3 length: 13 amino acids. CDR1 and CDR2 from the germline V gene are SNHLY and FYNNEI. Trimming stripped 3 bases from V and 7 bases from J, with 12 bases between. CDR3 protein: CASSDGRGHEAFF. The CDR3 DNA reads as TGTGCCAGCAGTGACGGCAGGGGACATGAAGCTTTCTTT.

The J gene is TRBJ2-7, the V gene TRBV7-2; 13 nucleotides align to TRBD2. V shed 3 bases and J 2 bases; nucleotides not matched to a gene: 13. Germline loops: CDR1 SGHTA, CDR2 FQGNSA. The length of the CDR3 is 19 residues. The DNA for the CDR3 is TGTGCCAGCAGCTTCACGGGGACTAGCGGGACCCTGCCCGCCTACGAGCAGTACTTC. It yields the protein CASSFTGTSGTLPAYEQYF.

The V and J genes are TRBV7-9 and TRBJ2-1, with TRBD2 identical over 11 bases. CDR1 and CDR2 (germline): SEHNR, FQNEAQ (reference sequence). J lost 5 bases, V lost 6 bases, and 9 bases had no gene match. CDR3 size: 16 residues. The DNA of the CDR3 is TGTGCCAGCAGAAAAATAGGGACTAGCGGAGACAATGAGCAGTTCTTC. It yields the protein CASRKIGTSGDNEQFF.

Comments on this clone: A read error may account for a junction end that differs from germline. The chain has TRBV11-2 and TRBJ2-4; maybe TRBD1 (8 bases). The length of the CDR3 is 17 residues. Per the germline V gene, CDR1 is SGHAT and CDR2 is FQNNGV. CDR3 sequence reads: CASSFSLQGGAKNSQYF. CDR3 coding DNA: TGTGCCAGCAGCTTCTCCCTACAGGGGGGGGCCAAAAACAGTCAGTACTTC.

This sequence joins TRBV5-1 and TRBJ1-2, with D possibly matching TRBD1 (5 bases). This CDR3 region has 16 residues. The V end was cut by 0 bases, the J end by 4 bases, with 16 bases between. Germline V gene lookup returns CDR1 SGHRS and CDR2 YFSETQ. The CDR3 here is CASSLAPATQGYGYTF. The CDR3 DNA reads TGCGCCAGCAGCTTGGCCCCGGCGACCCAGGGCTATGGCTACACCTTC.